These 25 T cell receptor beta chains originate from one sample sequenced in a study of blood T cell repertoires in COVID-19. TCRdb's copy holds only in-frame clones and misses some; the assay was immunoSEQ multiplex PCR. The repertoire holds some 190,000 clones, with roughly 84% as singletons. Material for sequencing was peripheral blood. The receptor set was obtained from a woman between 40 and 55 years old who had recovered from COVID-19.

The rearrangement joins TRBV6-5 to TRBJ1-1, with D unresolved. V was pared by 8 bases and J by 1 base, with 14 bases between. The length of the CDR3 is 14 residues. Germline V lookup: CDR1 MNHEY, CDR2 SVGAGI. CDR3 protein: CASVLPRRNTEAFF. As DNA, the CDR3 is TGTGCCAGCGTTCTCCCACGGAGGAACACTGAAGCTTTCTTT.

The chain has TRBV20-1 and TRBJ1-4; D perhaps matches TRBD1 (6 bases). The V gene lost 3 bases and the J gene lost 5 bases, with 13 bases spanning the gap. Germline lookup yields CDR1 DFQATT and CDR2 SNEGSKA (reference sequence). The length of the CDR3 is 14 residues. The CDR3 nucleotides are TGCAGTGCTAGTGACCACAGGGCCAATGAAAAACTGTTTTTT. It codes for CSASDHRANEKLFF.

This clone came up a few times. This chain uses TRBV5-1 with TRBJ2-7, with D possibly being TRBD1 (5 bases). V was pared by 1 base and J by 2 bases, with 13 bases between. This CDR3 has 15 amino acids. Germline values: CDR1 SGHRS, CDR2 YFSETQ. The CDR3 DNA follows: TGCGCCAGCAGCTTGTTCTTTGCGGACACCTACGAGCAGTACTTC. Its translation is CASSLFFADTYEQYF.

This chain uses TRBV5-6 with TRBJ2-4; D is perhaps TRBD1 (6 bases). In germline, CDR1 is SGHDT, CDR2 YYEEEE. This CDR3 has 17 residues. V lost 3 bases and J 6 bases, leaving 22 bases between the germline ends. The chain's CDR3 is CASSSQTLQGRGNIQYF. As DNA, the CDR3 is TGTGCCAGCAGCTCTCAAACCCTACAGGGCCGGGGAAACATTCAGTACTTC. The full variable domain, in which reference TRBV5-6 and TRBJ2-4 provide the parts outside the CDR3, is DAGVTQSPTHLIKTRGQQVTLRCSPKSGHDTVSWYQQALGQGPQFIFQYYEEEERQRGNFPDRFSGHQFPNYSSELNVNALLLGDSALYLCASSSQTLQGRGNIQYFGAGTRLSVL.

The genes are TRBV13 and TRBJ2-1; 14 positions match TRBD2. This CDR3 has 16 residues. CDR1 is PRHDT and CDR2 is FYEKMQ in the germline V gene (reference sequence). With V trimmed by 1 base and J by 7 bases, 3 bases remained unmatched. Written as DNA, the CDR3 is TGTGCCAGCAGCTTAGAAGGACTAGCGGGGGGAAATGAGCAGTTCTTC. Amino acid sequence: CASSLEGLAGGNEQFF.

The CDR3 coding sequence is TGTGCCAGCAGTTTGGAGGTCGGTCGGAACACTGAAGCTTTCTTT. Translating it yields CASSLEVGRNTEAFF. The chain carries TRBV28 and TRBJ1-1; no definite D call. The V end was cut by 3 bases, the J end by 1 base, with 12 bases between. CDR1 and CDR2 (germline): MDHEN, SYDVKM. The CDR3 spans 15 residues.

This chain joins TRBV7-8 and TRBJ1-1; TRBD1 might be the D (6 bases). The CDR3 spans 15 residues. Germline V gives CDR1 SGHVS, CDR2 FQNEAQ. V was shortened by 6 bases and J by 0 bases, with 14 bases between the two germline ends. CDR3 nucleotides: TGTGCCAGCAGGAAAGGGGGTGCTATGAACACTGAAGCTTTCTTT. This codes for CASRKGGAMNTEAFF.

This chain connects TRBV9 to TRBJ2-1; maybe TRBD1 (5 bases). Germline V gives CDR1 SGDLS, CDR2 YYNGEE. Trimming pared 6 bases from V and 4 bases from J, leaving 20 bases between. The CDR3 has 16 amino acids. The CDR3 protein is CASTRTESDRYNEQFF. The CDR3 region has the DNA TGTGCCAGCACCAGGACCGAATCTGACAGATACAATGAGCAGTTCTTC.

This rearrangement joins TRBV7-9 to TRBJ2-1; 7 bases map to TRBD2. With 1 base clipped from V and 12 bases from J, the junction kept 3 bases outside the gene matches. Per the germline V gene, CDR1 is SEHNR and CDR2 is FQNEAQ (reference sequence). This CDR3 contains 12 residues. The CDR3 DNA reads as TGTGCCAGCAGCTTAGAGGGAGGGACGCAGTTCTTC. Translated: CASSLEGGTQFF. Full variable domain (rest looked up from reference TRBV7-9 and TRBJ2-1): DTGVSQNPRHKITKRGQNVTFRCDPISEHNRLYWYRQTLGQGPEFLTYFQNEAQLEKSRLLSDRFSAERPKGSFSTLEIQRTEQGDSAMYLCASSLEGGTQFFGPGTRLTVL.

The chain carries TRBV6-2 or TRBV6-3 and TRBJ2-7; 7 bases agree with TRBD1. In germline, CDR1 is MNHEY, CDR2 SVGEGT. With 5 bases clipped from V and 0 bases from J, the junction kept 13 bases outside the gene matches. The CDR3 has 17 amino acids. CDR3: CASSQELWTGRSYEQYF. CDR3 nucleotide sequence: TGTGCCAGCAGTCAGGAGCTGTGGACAGGCCGCTCCTACGAGCAGTACTTC.

The V and J genes are TRBV6-2 or TRBV6-3 and TRBJ2-5; no definite D call. V shed 2 bases and J shed 2 bases, with 9 bases lying between them. This CDR3 is built from 14 residues. Germline V gives CDR1 MNHEY, CDR2 SVGEGT. For the CDR3, the DNA is TGTGCCAGCAGTTACAGGCCGGGTCAAGAGACCCAGTACTTC. Amino acids: CASSYRPGQETQYF.

The chain carries TRBV28 and TRBJ1-2; D is perhaps TRBD1 (6 bases). The germline CDR1 and CDR2 sequences are MDHEN and SYDVKM. V lost 8 bases and J 6 bases, leaving 10 bases between the germline ends. The CDR3 extends over 11 amino acids. CDR3 loop: CASGQSDGYTF. For the CDR3, the DNA is TGTGCCAGCGGACAGAGTGATGGCTACACCTTC.

The chain uses TRBV18 and TRBJ2-2; a possible D gene is TRBD1 (6 bases). The CDR3 consists of 17 residues. V gave up 2 bases and J gave up 3 bases, with 16 bases separating them. Per the germline V gene, CDR1 is KGHSH and CDR2 is LQKENI. This CDR3 reads CASSPRTPGVDTGELFF. The DNA for the CDR3 is TGTGCCAGCTCACCAAGGACCCCAGGGGTCGACACCGGGGAGCTGTTTTTT.

The gene calls are TRBV4-2 and TRBJ1-5, with D perhaps TRBD1 (5 bases). Germline assignment: CDR1 LGHNA and CDR2 YNFKEQ. V gave up 1 base and J gave up 2 bases, with 24 bases separating them. This CDR3 has 20 amino acids. CDR3 bases: TGTGCCAGCAGCCAAGCAGGAGGGACTCGTATGTCCGGGGGCAATCAGCCCCAGCATTTT. It specifies CASSQAGGTRMSGGNQPQHF.

CDR3 in DNA: TGTGCCAGCAGCCGCGGGACAGACTATGGCTACACCTTC. Protein product: CASSRGTDYGYTF. This chain joins TRBV7-3 and TRBJ1-2; 7 bases align to TRBD1. The CDR3 covers 13 residues. Trimming at V came to 5 bases and at J to 3 bases, leaving 3 bases not matched to a gene. Germline V lookup: CDR1 SGHTA, CDR2 FQGTGA.

This clone was seen a few times. This rearrangement joins TRBV29-1 to TRBJ2-2; maybe TRBD2 (6 bases). From germline, CDR1 is SQVTM and CDR2 ANQGSEA. The CDR3 runs to 14 residues. Trimming left V 1 base short and J 3 bases short, with 9 bases between. CDR3 nucleotides: TGCAGCGTTGAAGGGAGGGGAGACACCGGGGAGCTGTTTTTT. This encodes CSVEGRGDTGELFF.

V is TRBV30 and J is TRBJ2-2; TRBD1 aligns across 8 bases. V trimming: 5 bases; J trimming: 6 bases; junction bases outside the gene matches: 8. The CDR3 sequence is 14 residues long. The germline gives CDR1 GTSNPN, CDR2 SVGIG (reference sequence). The CDR3 region has the DNA TGTGCCTGGGGACAGGGTTTCGGCTCCGGGGAGCTGTTTTTT. Its protein is CAWGQGFGSGELFF.

The chain links TRBV5-4 to TRBJ1-5, with a tentative D call TRBD1 (5 bases). This CDR3 region has 13 residues. Trimming removed 3 bases at V and 5 bases at J, with 9 bases between. The germline V gene encodes CDR1 SGHNT and CDR2 YYREEE (reference sequence). The CDR3 DNA follows: TGTGCCAGCAGCTGGGGCTGGGATCAGCCCCAGCATTTT. Its translation: CASSWGWDQPQHF.

This clone is a singleton in its sample. This chain connects TRBV7-6 to TRBJ1-3; D call uncertain. This CDR3 region has 14 residues. Deletions cut 5 bases from V and 2 bases from J, with 10 bases between. Germline V gene lookup returns CDR1 SGHVS and CDR2 FNYEAQ. The CDR3 spells CASSPQDTGNTIYF. For the CDR3, the DNA is TGTGCCAGCAGCCCCCAGGATACTGGAAACACCATATATTTT.

V is TRBV7-9 and J is TRBJ2-2, with 7 bases matching TRBD1. Trimming at V came to 5 bases and at J to 6 bases, leaving 6 bases not matched to a gene. This CDR3 has 14 amino acids. Per germline, CDR1 SEHNR and CDR2 FQNEAQ (reference sequence). CDR3 in amino acids: CASSTHTGAGELFF. The CDR3 nucleotides read TGTGCCAGCAGCACTCATACAGGGGCCGGGGAGCTGTTTTTT.

The chain is built from TRBV5-5 and TRBJ2-7; 9 positions match TRBD1. Germline V gene lookup returns CDR1 SGHKS and CDR2 YYEKEE (reference sequence). The trim removed 3 bases at V and 1 base at J, leaving 5 bases unmatched. This CDR3 is built from 15 residues. The CDR3 nucleotides read TGTGCCAGCAGCTCCGGGACAGGGCAGTCCTACGAGCAGTACTTC. Translating it yields CASSSGTGQSYEQYF.

CDR3 in DNA: TGTGCCACCAGCAGAGAACTAGCGGTATTTCTACTCGACAATGAGCAGTTCTTC. This translates into CATSRELAVFLLDNEQFF. This rearrangement joins TRBV15 to TRBJ2-1; 8 nucleotides match TRBD2. Per germline, CDR1 LNHNV and CDR2 YYDKDF (reference sequence). J lost 5 bases, V lost 0 bases, and 12 bases had no gene match. This CDR3 is built from 18 residues.

This chain links TRBV24-1 with TRBJ1-2; 11 nucleotides match TRBD1. Per germline, CDR1 KGHDR and CDR2 SFDVKD. The V segment lost 4 bases and the J segment 4 bases; nucleotides outside the gene matches: 1. This CDR3 region has 14 residues. CDR3 residues: CATSEGQGGYGYTF. The CDR3 DNA is TGTGCCACCAGTGAGGGACAGGGGGGCTATGGCTACACCTTC.

The chain has TRBV12-3 or TRBV12-4 and TRBJ1-5; the D gene is possibly TRBD1 (5 bases). Trimming removed 1 base at V and 9 bases at J, with 10 bases between. There are 13 residues in the CDR3. The CDR3 loop is CASSLDRSRPQHF. The DNA for the CDR3 is TGTGCCAGCAGTTTAGACAGGAGCCGGCCCCAGCATTTT.

The rearrangement joins TRBV3-1 (or the pseudogene TRBV3-2) to TRBJ1-5; TRBD1 might be the D (5 bases). Per germline, CDR1 LGHDT and CDR2 YNNKEL (reference sequence). The CDR3 totals 14 residues. Trimming pared 1 base from V and 7 bases from J, leaving 11 bases between. The CDR3 loop is CASSQVWGVQPQHF. The CDR3 DNA reads as TGTGCCAGCAGCCAAGTATGGGGGGTGCAGCCCCAGCATTTT.